The 21 T cell receptor beta chains listed next were all sequenced from one sample in a study of T cell repertoires in cytomegalovirus infection. These receptors lack a known antigen. MiXCR, run by TCRdb on the reads, gives a single entry per CDR3 protein. In the table there are around 900,000 distinct CDR3 sequences, around 29% of which are singletons. Source: cultured CD8+ T cells from PBMCs, taken from culture after CMV antigen stimulation. These receptors were taken from a human donor in good health (CMV status not recorded). Some clones in this sample may be carry-over from other donors' samples.

A few counts support this clonotype. The rearrangement uses TRBV5-6 and TRBJ1-1; D remains ambiguous. The V end was cut by 0 bases, the J end by 2 bases, with 8 bases between. The CDR3 runs to 14 residues. Germline V gene lookup returns CDR1 SGHDT and CDR2 YYEEEE. The CDR3 sequence: CASSLEFTNTEAFF. CDR3 DNA: TGTGCCAGCAGCTTGGAGTTCACTAACACTGAAGCTTTCTTT.

CDR3 protein: CASSRGGGEKLFF. In DNA form, the CDR3 reads TGCGCCAGCAGCCGGGGGGGAGGTGAAAAACTGTTTTTT. The gene calls are TRBV5-1 and TRBJ1-4, with D maybe TRBD1 (5 bases). Germline V gives CDR1 SGHRS, CDR2 YFSETQ. This CDR3 is built from 13 residues. Trimming took off 4 bases at V and 7 bases at J, with 11 bases between the two ends.

The gene calls are TRBV19 and TRBJ2-2; D is uncertain. Germline V gives CDR1 LNHDA, CDR2 SQIVND (reference sequence). Trimming pared 4 bases from V and 5 bases from J, leaving 5 bases between. The CDR3 runs 12 residues. CDR3 sequence reads: CASSKETGELFF. CDR3 sequence (DNA): TGTGCCAGTAGTAAGGAAACCGGGGAGCTGTTTTTT. The variable domain in full, completed from reference TRBV19 and TRBJ2-2, reads DGGITQSPKYLFRKEGQNVTLSCEQNLNHDAMYWYRQDPGQGLRLIYYSQIVNDFQKGDIAEGYSVSREKKESFPLTVTSAQKNPTAFYLCASSKETGELFFGEGSRLTVL.

This clonotype was counted a few times. The rearrangement joins TRBV7-9 to TRBJ1-4; possibly TRBD1 for D (5 bases). The ends were cut back, 5 bases at V and 0 bases at J, with 19 bases in the middle. The V gene's germline CDR1 is SEHNR and CDR2 FQNEAQ (reference sequence). The CDR3 has 18 amino acids. The CDR3 region is CASSPSRLGPPTNEKLFF. CDR3 sequence (DNA): TGTGCCAGCAGCCCCAGTCGGTTGGGGCCCCCAACTAATGAAAAACTGTTTTTT.

V is TRBV27 and J is TRBJ1-5, with a possible D match to TRBD1 (6 bases). The V end was cut by 2 bases, the J end by 3 bases, with 14 bases between. CDR3 length: 16 residues. Germline-derived CDR1 and CDR2 are MNHEY and SMNVEV (reference sequence). CDR3 DNA: TGTGCCAGCAGTTTAGACAGGCCGAAGGACAATCAGCCCCAGCATTTT. This gives the protein CASSLDRPKDNQPQHF.

The rearrangement links TRBV5-5 to TRBJ2-7; no definite D call. Per germline, CDR1 SGHKS and CDR2 YYEKEE (reference sequence). The CDR3 has 14 residues. The V gene lost 1 base and the J gene lost 2 bases, with 10 bases spanning the gap. The DNA of the CDR3 is TGTGCCAGCAGCTTGCCGGGCAGCGCCTACGAGCAGTACTTC. Its protein product is CASSLPGSAYEQYF.

The V and J genes are TRBV14 and TRBJ1-3; no clear D. V lost 1 base to trimming and J lost 2 bases, with 12 bases between them. Germline V gene sequence: CDR1 SGHDN, CDR2 FVKESK. The CDR3 runs 16 residues. DNA for the CDR3: TGTGCCAGCAGCCAAGGCTGGGCTAATCCTGGAAACACCATATATTTT. Its protein is CASSQGWANPGNTIYF.

The DNA for the CDR3 is TGTGCCAGTAGTATTTGGACAGGGGGCGGATTTGGCACAGATACGCAGTATTTT. It yields the protein CASSIWTGGGFGTDTQYF. The gene calls are TRBV19 and TRBJ2-3; 11 nucleotides agree with TRBD1. The CDR3 contains 18 residues. V was clipped by 3 bases and J by 1 base; unmatched bases: 9. Germline CDR1 reads LNHDA; CDR2 reads SQIVND (reference sequence).

This clonotype was seen more than once but under ten times. This sequence joins TRBV12-3 or TRBV12-4 and TRBJ2-1; possibly TRBD1 for D (6 bases). This CDR3 is 15 amino acids long. Deletions cut 8 bases from V and 5 bases from J, with 19 bases between. CDR3 loop: CASRKLGADDNEQFF. DNA of the CDR3: TGTGCCAGCCGCAAGCTGGGGGCGGACGACAATGAGCAGTTCTTC.

This clonotype has a handful of counts. The CDR3 coding sequence is TGTGCCAGCAGCCAAGCTGGACATGGGGGCTACACCTTC. This translates into CASSQAGHGGYTF. The genes are TRBV7-9 and TRBJ1-2; D might be TRBD1 (5 bases). Germline V gene lookup returns CDR1 SEHNR and CDR2 FQNEAQ (reference sequence). This CDR3 is built from 13 residues. V dropped 5 bases and J dropped 8 bases, with 15 bases sitting between them.

This sequence joins TRBV24-1 and TRBJ2-1; D remains ambiguous. CDR3 length: 12 residues. Germline V gene lookup returns CDR1 KGHDR and CDR2 SFDVKD. Trimming shortened V by 5 bases and J by 6 bases, and 7 bases separated the two germline ends. CDR3 region: CATSASANEQFF. The CDR3 region has the DNA TGTGCCACCAGTGCGTCGGCCAATGAGCAGTTCTTC.

In regard to this clonotype: Compared with germline, one end of the junction differs, possibly owing to a read error. The V gene is TRBV12-3 or TRBV12-4, the J gene TRBJ1-1; D unclear. CDR3 length: 14 residues. CDR3 protein: CASGFPVGNTEAFF. CDR3 coding DNA: TGTGCCAGCGGTTTTCCGGTGGGTAACACTGAAGCTTTCTTT.

The genes are TRBV5-4 and TRBJ2-5, with 10 bases that match TRBD1. J gave up 4 bases and V 3 bases, and 6 bases lay outside the gene matches. The CDR3 length is 15 residues. CDR1 and CDR2 (germline): SGHNT, YYREEE (reference sequence). The CDR3 DNA follows: TGTGCCAGCAGCTGGGACAGGGGACGCACAGAGACCCAGTACTTC. It codes for CASSWDRGRTETQYF.

Concerning this clonotype itself: Just one base apart from a much larger clone, this may be a read error. The chain recombines TRBV7-2 with TRBJ2-2, with D tentatively TRBD1 or TRBD2 (5 bases each). Germline V gene data show CDR1 as SGHTA and CDR2 as FQGNSA. The CDR3 totals 14 residues. CDR3 bases: TGTGCCAGCAACTTAAACGGGGCTGACGGGGAGCTGTTTTTT. Translated, it gives CASNLNGADGELFF.

This clonotype was counted a few times. The chain is built from TRBV4-1 and TRBJ2-5; D is possibly TRBD1 (7 bases). Germline values: CDR1 MGHRA, CDR2 YSYEKL. Trimming stripped 3 bases from V and 2 bases from J, with 25 bases between. The CDR3 is 19 residues long. The CDR3 coding sequence is TGCGCCAGCAGCCACCCCAGACGCCGGTCGACAGGGACTCAAGAGACCCAGTACTTC. This sequence encodes CASSHPRRRSTGTQETQYF.

V and J are TRBV28 and TRBJ1-2, with D possibly matching TRBD1 (6 bases). V was cut by 6 bases and J by 4 bases, with 15 bases left in between. CDR1 is MDHEN, CDR2 SYDVKM, per germline. This CDR3 contains 14 residues. Written as DNA, the CDR3 is TGTGCCAGCAGCCAGGGGTTTAAGAGCTATGGCTACACCTTC. This gives the protein CASSQGFKSYGYTF.

This clonotype was seen a few times. The chain couples TRBV10-3 to TRBJ1-2; no firm D call. CDR1 is ENHRY and CDR2 is SYGVKD in the germline V gene. V lost 2 bases and J lost 5, with 30 bases in between. The CDR3 length is 20 residues. For the CDR3, the DNA is TGTGCCATCAGTGAGACCCACTTCTTAATGGCAGGCAAGAATTCGTATGGCTACACCTTC. As protein: CAISETHFLMAGKNSYGYTF.

A few counts support this clonotype. The CDR3 here is CASSYLDRVGYNEQFF. In nucleotides, the CDR3 is TGTGCCAGCAGTTACCTCGACAGGGTGGGGTACAATGAGCAGTTCTTC. The rearrangement links TRBV6-2 or TRBV6-3 to TRBJ2-1; 7 bases map to TRBD1. Trimming at V came to 2 bases and at J to 4 bases, leaving 8 bases not matched to a gene. This CDR3 has 16 residues. Germline V gene sequence: CDR1 MNHEY, CDR2 SVGEGT.

V usage is TRBV18 and J usage is TRBJ1-3; 8 nucleotides agree with TRBD1. This CDR3 contains 15 residues. V was clipped by 3 bases and J by 6 bases; unmatched bases: 7. CDR1 and CDR2 (germline): KGHSH, LQKENI. CDR3 loop: CASSPNPGQENTIYF. The CDR3 bases are TGTGCCAGCTCACCCAACCCGGGACAGGAAAACACCATATATTTT.

The chain combines TRBV20-1 with TRBJ1-5; D unresolved. The germline V gene has CDR1 DFQATT and CDR2 SNEGSKA (reference sequence). The CDR3 has 15 residues. V lost 2 bases to trimming and J lost 5 bases, with 16 bases between them. The CDR3: CSARSGIGVDQPQHF. CDR3 bases: TGCAGTGCTAGATCGGGAATCGGGGTTGATCAGCCCCAGCATTTT.

The chain links TRBV15 to TRBJ1-5; maybe TRBD1 (5 bases). The V and J ends lost 3 bases and 7 bases respectively, with 10 bases between them. Germline V gene sequence: CDR1 LNHNV, CDR2 YYDKDF (reference sequence). The CDR3 spans 13 residues. The CDR3 loop reads CATSSAQGQPQHF. The CDR3 DNA sequence: TGTGCCACCAGCAGTGCGCAGGGCCAGCCCCAGCATTTT.